This is a list of T cell receptor beta chains from one sample in a study of OX40 agonist ivuxolimab in advanced cancers. Produced via immunoSEQ multiplex PCR; TCRdb's table is partial and in-frame only. The data show 50,000 to 65,000 clones, about 93% seen once. This material consisted of CD4+ or CD8+ T cells sorted from blood, taken in a trial of the OX40 agonist ivuxolimab. These receptor sequences come from an adult with an advanced solid tumor such as melanoma, head and neck, liver or kidney cancer. CDR3s include the opening cysteine and the closing phenylalanine or tryptophan. A D gene is named only where the DNA matches it firmly. Size tells how often a clone was seen (once, few, many) or the class of an expanded clone, and some rows leave it out.

v_gene	j_gene	d_gene	abundance	CDR3aa	CDR3nt
TRBV4-1	TRBJ2-1	NA	NA	CASSQEGTQGGNEQFF	TGCGCCAGCAGCCAAGAAGGAACACAGGGCGGCAATGAGCAGTTCTTC
TRBV5-1	TRBJ2-7	TRBD1	NA	CASSLAPGQGSGYEQYF	TGCGCCAGCAGCTTGGCCCCGGGACAGGGCTCGGGCTACGAGCAGTACTTC
TRBV2	TRBJ2-7	NA	NA	CASSEAWEYEQYF	TGTGCCAGCAGTGAAGCGTGGGAGTACGAGCAGTACTTC
TRBV15	TRBJ2-5	NA	NA	CATSRDSDRETQYF	TGTGCCACCAGCAGAGATTCTGACCGGGAGACCCAGTACTTC
TRBV29-1	TRBJ2-7	NA	NA	CSVRVESSYEQYF	TGCAGCGTACGGGTGGAAAGCTCCTACGAGCAGTACTTC
TRBV4-3	TRBJ2-7	NA	NA	CASSQRAAPERYEQYF	TGCGCCAGCAGCCAGAGAGCCGCCCCGGAACGATACGAGCAGTACTTC
TRBV10-2	TRBJ1-1	NA	NA	CASGAGGNTEAFF	TGCGCCAGCGGAGCGGGGGGGAACACTGAAGCTTTCTTT
TRBV27	TRBJ1-5	NA	few	CASSWQNNQPQHF	TGTGCCAGCAGTTGGCAGAACAATCAGCCCCAGCATTTT
TRBV14	TRBJ2-1	NA	NA	CASSQYQRFSYNEQFF	TGTGCCAGCAGCCAATACCAGCGCTTCTCCTACAATGAGCAGTTCTTC
TRBV13	TRBJ2-7	NA	NA	CASSFPTRSSYEQYF	TGTGCCAGCAGCTTCCCGACTAGGAGCTCCTACGAGCAGTACTTC
TRBV27	TRBJ2-7	NA	NA	CASSLSPPGGQVSYEQYF	TGTGCCAGCAGTTTATCCCCCCCCGGGGGACAAGTTTCCTACGAGCAGTACTTC
TRBV7-6	TRBJ2-7	NA	NA	CASSLDPTQGQYF	TGTGCCAGCAGCTTAGACCCCACGCAGGGGCAGTACTTC
TRBV4-3	TRBJ2-6	NA	NA	CASSQFNRDFPASSGANVLTF	TGCGCCAGCAGCCAATTTAACCGGGACTTCCCAGCCTCCTCTGGGGCCAACGTCCTGACTTTC
TRBV7-9	TRBJ2-5	NA	NA	CASSLGWRIETQYF	TGTGCCAGCAGCTTAGGGTGGCGAATCGAGACCCAGTACTTC
TRBV10-3	TRBJ2-1	TRBD2	NA	CAISLGTSGPSSYNEQFF	TGTGCCATCAGCCTCGGGACTAGCGGCCCGAGCTCCTACAATGAGCAGTTCTTC
TRBV19	TRBJ2-1	TRBD2	NA	CASSIGGRPWDEQFF	TGTGCCAGTAGTATAGGCGGGAGGCCGTGGGATGAGCAGTTCTTC
TRBV11-3	TRBJ1-3	NA	NA	CASSTSPWSGASGNTIYF	TGTGCCAGCAGCACTAGCCCATGGTCTGGGGCGTCTGGAAACACCATATATTTT
TRBV23-1	TRBJ2-5	NA	NA	CASSHPSSPQETQYF	TGCGCCAGCAGTCATCCTTCTAGCCCCCAAGAGACCCAGTACTTC
TRBV5-4	TRBJ2-3	TRBD1	NA	CASSSDRVADTQYF	TGTGCCAGCAGCTCGGACAGGGTTGCCGATACGCAGTATTTT
TRBV30	TRBJ2-7	NA	NA	CAWSPTRPDEQYF	TGTGCCTGGAGTCCAACACGGCCCGACGAGCAGTACTTC
TRBV5-6	TRBJ2-7	TRBD1	once	CASSLGRDRPYEQYF	TGTGCCAGCAGCTTAGGCCGGGACAGACCCTACGAGCAGTACTTC
TRBV20-1	TRBJ1-1	NA	few	CSARIYTEAFF	TGCAGTGCTAGGATATATACTGAAGCTTTCTTT
TRBV19	TRBJ2-1	NA	NA	CASSSGPYNEQFF	TGTGCCAGTAGTTCCGGCCCCTACAATGAGCAGTTCTTC
TRBV28	TRBJ2-7	TRBD2	NA	CASSPEPWGGRGEQYF	TGTGCCAGCAGCCCAGAACCTTGGGGGGGGAGGGGCGAGCAGTACTTC
TRBV6-1	TRBJ2-1	TRBD1	NA	CASSDLGTEYNEQFF	TGTGCCAGCAGTGACCTCGGGACAGAGTACAATGAGCAGTTCTTC
TRBV13	TRBJ2-7	NA	NA	CASSFSSYEQYF	TGTGCCAGCAGCTTCAGCTCCTACGAGCAGTACTTC
TRBV28	TRBJ2-3	TRBD2	NA	CASSSQREGLTDTQYF	TGTGCCAGCAGTTCTCAGCGGGAGGGCCTCACAGATACGCAGTATTTT
TRBV11-2	TRBJ1-4	NA	NA	CASSLAPTWEIGEKLFF	TGTGCCAGCAGCCTAGCACCTACATGGGAGATTGGAGAAAAACTGTTTTTT
TRBV27	TRBJ2-7	NA	NA	CASSPGVTNLAYEQYF	TGTGCCAGCAGTCCCGGGGTAACTAATCTTGCCTACGAGCAGTACTTC